Shown below are 21 T cell receptor beta chains from a single sample sequenced in a study of blood T cells in healthy people across ages. Alongside a J-beta primer mix, a sample-barcoded 5' primer served in a second PCR lasting about 7 to 12 cycles. TCRdb processed the 5' RACE reads anew with MiXCR; each CDR3 protein has one entry. The table records 600,000 or so distinct CDR3 sequences, roughly 20% of them present only once. The specimen sequenced was blood. Receptors originate from a man aged 65 to 85 in good health.

This clonotype was detected only a few times. This rearrangement joins TRBV7-6 to TRBJ2-5; perhaps TRBD1 as D (5 bases). The end of the DNA is better explained by TRBJ2-7, so the J call may be wrong. From germline, CDR1 is SGHVS and CDR2 FNYEAQ. The CDR3 covers 15 residues. This CDR3 is CASSCPEGAAYEQYF. CDR3 DNA: TGTGCCAGCAGCTGCCCCGAAGGGGCCGCCTACGAGCAGTACTTC.

This chain links TRBV9 with TRBJ2-7; tentatively, D is TRBD2 (6 bases). The CDR3 length is 15 residues. The germline V gene has CDR1 SGDLS and CDR2 YYNGEE. V lost 0 bases and J lost 0, with 10 bases in between. This CDR3 reads CASSVGIGSSYEQYF. In nucleotides, the CDR3 is TGTGCCAGCAGCGTAGGAATCGGGAGCTCCTACGAGCAGTACTTC.

The rearrangement joins TRBV24-1 to TRBJ2-2; TRBD2 matches at 11 bases. CDR3 length equals 16 residues. Germline CDR1 KGHDR, CDR2 SFDVKD. The V gene end was trimmed by 3 bases and the J gene end by 5 bases; junction bases not matched to a gene: 4. This CDR3 is CATSDVTSGITGELFF. The DNA of the CDR3 is TGTGCCACCAGTGATGTGACTAGCGGGATTACCGGGGAGCTGTTTTTT.

This clonotype was picked up a small number of times. V usage is TRBV18 and J usage is TRBJ2-1; 13 positions match TRBD2. This CDR3 spans 15 amino acids. The V segment lost 5 bases and the J segment 5 bases; nucleotides outside the gene matches: 3. Germline V gene data show CDR1 as KGHSH and CDR2 as LQKENI. The CDR3 DNA reads as TGTGCCAGCTCAATCGGACTAGCGGGAGACAATGAGCAGTTCTTC. Translating gives CASSIGLAGDNEQFF.

The chain couples TRBV7-2 to TRBJ2-7, with 7 bases that match TRBD1. With 6 bases clipped from V and 9 bases from J, the junction kept 8 bases outside the gene matches. This CDR3 has 12 amino acids. CDR1 and CDR2 (germline): SGHTA, FQGNSA. The CDR3, as DNA: TGTGCCAGCAGTAAGACCGGGACAGCGCAGTACTTC. Translated: CASSKTGTAQYF.

The chain is built from TRBV2 and TRBJ2-1; D gene uncertain. Germline values: CDR1 SNHLY, CDR2 FYNNEI. This CDR3 contains 12 residues. The V and J ends lost 8 bases and 2 bases respectively, with 7 bases between them. The DNA of the CDR3 is TGTGCCAGCGCCGGAGCCTACAATGAGCAGTTCTTC. It encodes CASAGAYNEQFF. Drawing the rest from reference TRBV2 and TRBJ2-1, the complete variable domain is EPEVTQTPSHQVTQMGQEVILRCVPISNHLYFYWYRQILGQKVEFLVSFYNNEISEKSEIFDDQFSVERPDGSNFTLKIRSTKLEDSAMYFCASAGAYNEQFFGPGTRLTVL.

To note about this clonotype: No conserved phenylalanine or tryptophan ends this CDR3, so it is likely a read error. The CDR3 here is CTSSWELLAEAFS. The CDR3 DNA follows: TGTACCAGCAGCTGGGAGCTATTGGCTGAAGCTTTCTCT. The V and J genes are TRBV7-2 and TRBJ1-1; D unclear. Per germline, CDR1 SGHTA and CDR2 FQGNSA. V was trimmed by 4 bases and J by 6 bases, leaving 12 bases between them. This CDR3 is 13 amino acids long.

This clonotype was seen a few times. The chain uses TRBV27 and TRBJ1-6, with D uncertain. The CDR3 consists of 19 residues. The V and J ends lost 5 bases and 4 bases respectively, with 24 bases between them. Looked up from germline, CDR1 is MNHEY and CDR2 is SMNVEV (reference sequence). CDR3 sequence reads: CASSPIFMAGNGYNSPLHF. DNA for the CDR3: TGTGCCAGCAGTCCTATCTTCATGGCCGGGAACGGGTATAATTCACCCCTCCACTTT.

The V and J genes are TRBV6-6 and TRBJ2-5, with D hard to call. TRBJ2-7 explains the end of the DNA better; the J call may be wrong. CDR3 length equals 15 residues. Germline values: CDR1 MNHNY, CDR2 SVGAGI (reference sequence). The CDR3 protein is CASSYPESSAYEQYF. CDR3 DNA: TGTGCCAGCAGCTATCCAGAAAGCTCAGCCTACGAGCAGTACTTC.

This chain joins TRBV20-1 and TRBJ2-1; a possible D gene is TRBD2 (5 bases). Trimming pared 3 bases from V and 1 base from J, leaving 16 bases between. CDR1 is DFQATT and CDR2 is SNEGSKA in the germline V gene (reference sequence). The CDR3 covers 16 residues. Here the CDR3 DNA reads TGCAGTGCTAGGCCCGAGGGAGCGGCATCCTACAATGAGCAGTTCTTC. It specifies CSARPEGAASYNEQFF.

This clonotype was recorded a few times. The CDR3 DNA reads as TGTGCCAGCAGCTCGCAGGTGACAAGGACAGCGAGGGGTGAAAAACTGTTTTTT. It codes for CASSSQVTRTARGEKLFF. V usage is TRBV7-3 and J usage is TRBJ1-4, with TRBD1 as a possible D gene (6 bases). The V end was cut by 4 bases, the J end by 7 bases, with 25 bases between. The CDR3 length is 18 residues. Germline V gene data show CDR1 as SGHTA and CDR2 as FQGTGA.

With respect to this clonotype: This may be a read error, as it is one base from a much larger clone. This chain joins TRBV2 and TRBJ2-5; D is undetermined. The J call may be incorrect, as the DNA end agrees better with TRBJ2-7. The CDR3 consists of 12 residues. The germline CDR1 and CDR2 sequences are SNHLY and FYNNEI. The CDR3 region has the DNA TGTGCCAGCAGTGAAGGGGAATACGAGCAGTACTTC. Translating it yields CASSEGEYEQYF.

The chain carries TRBV5-4 and TRBJ2-1, with D maybe TRBD2 (5 bases). Germline loops: CDR1 SGHNT, CDR2 YYREEE (reference sequence). The CDR3 loop spans 12 amino acids. V lost 7 bases to trimming and J lost 11 bases, with 16 bases between them. In nucleotides, the CDR3 is TGTGCCAGCCACCCCCCTACGGGAAAGCAGTTCTTC. It encodes CASHPPTGKQFF.

This clonotype came up a few times. The chain employs TRBV20-1 and TRBJ2-5; D might be TRBD2 (7 bases). The tail of the sequence fits TRBJ2-7 better, so the J call may be wrong. CDR3 length: 16 amino acids. Germline V gene lookup returns CDR1 DFQATT and CDR2 SNEGSKA (reference sequence). CDR3 nucleotide sequence: TGCAGTGCTCGGAGGGGGGGCTCCCCAAGCTCCTACGAGCAGTACTTC. It yields the protein CSARRGGSPSSYEQYF.

This clonotype was observed a handful of times. The junction does not match germline at one end; this may be a read error. The chain employs TRBV28 and TRBJ2-7, with D unresolved. The CDR3 length is 12 residues. Germline CDR1 and CDR2: MDHEN and SYDVKM. CDR3 nucleotides: TGTGCCGGCAGTCGATGGGGCTACGAGCAGTACTTC. The encoded protein is CAGSRWGYEQYF.

The chain recombines TRBV6-5 with TRBJ2-7; possibly TRBD1 or TRBD2 for D (6 bases each). The germline CDR1 and CDR2 sequences are MNHEY and SVGAGI. Trimming pared 3 bases from V and 1 base from J, leaving 13 bases between. The CDR3 has 15 amino acids. CDR3 protein: CASSYIRGTSYEQYF. CDR3 nucleotide sequence: TGTGCCAGCAGTTATATTCGCGGGACATCCTACGAGCAGTACTTC.

This clonotype showed up just a few times. The V call is TRBV9, the J call TRBJ1-2; 7 nucleotides agree with TRBD1. V trimming: 5 bases; J trimming: 0 bases; junction bases outside the gene matches: 10. The CDR3 sequence is 16 residues long. The germline V gene encodes CDR1 SGDLS and CDR2 YYNGEE. DNA for the CDR3: TGTGCCAGCAGTGCTGCCGGGGACAGAGCTAACTATGGCTACACCTTC. As protein: CASSAAGDRANYGYTF.

This clonotype occurred a few times. The chain has TRBV28 and TRBJ1-5; D ambiguous. Germline V gene lookup returns CDR1 MDHEN and CDR2 SYDVKM. V lost 6 bases and J lost 11, with 17 bases in between. This CDR3 spans 13 amino acids. CDR3 bases: TGTGCCAGCAGCCCGGGTCCCGTAGTGGCCCAGCATTTT. Translating it yields CASSPGPVVAQHF.

This clonotype occurred many times. This rearrangement joins TRBV5-5 to TRBJ1-4; no clear D gene. Per germline, CDR1 SGHKS and CDR2 YYEKEE (reference sequence). With 4 bases removed from V and 1 base from J, the gap between germline ends came to 8 bases. The CDR3 extends over 14 amino acids. CDR3 region: CASSLDGTNEKLFF. CDR3 nucleotides: TGTGCCAGCAGCCTCGACGGAACTAATGAAAAACTGTTTTTT.

The chain combines TRBV20-1 with TRBJ2-7, with a tentative D call TRBD1 (6 bases). Germline loops: CDR1 DFQATT, CDR2 SNEGSKA (reference sequence). Trimming cost V 0 bases and J 6 bases, with 12 bases left between them. The CDR3 is 13 amino acids. DNA of the CDR3: TGCAGTGCTAGAGACCGCAGGGGCCGCGAGCAGTACTTC. This codes for CSARDRRGREQYF.

In its sample, this clonotype was seen many times. The chain couples TRBV20-1 to TRBJ2-1; no definite D call. The CDR3 extends over 11 amino acids. The V end was cut by 1 base, the J end by 8 bases, with 6 bases between. Germline CDR1 reads DFQATT; CDR2 reads SNEGSKA (reference sequence). CDR3 protein: CSARVLHEQFF. The CDR3 DNA sequence: TGCAGTGCTAGAGTCCTACATGAGCAGTTCTTC.